This TCR beta chain is from a study of OX40 agonist ivuxolimab in advanced cancers. Sequencing was performed with immunoSEQ multiplex PCR; in TCRdb, only in-frame clones are kept and a portion is missing. The sample contains about 100,000 clones, roughly 91% of which appear only once. Losses at the gene ends were 1 base for V and 1 base for J; bases not matched to a gene: 4. The germline V gene encodes CDR1 SGHAT and CDR2 FQNNGV. The CDR3 is made up of 16 amino acids. The receptor's source is an adult with an advanced solid tumor such as melanoma, head and neck, liver or kidney cancer. The source material was CD4+ or CD8+ T cells sorted from blood, sampled in a trial of the OX40 agonist ivuxolimab. The genes are TRBV11-2 and TRBJ2-3, with 8 nucleotides matching TRBD2. Written as DNA, the CDR3 is TGTGCCAGCAGCTTAGTCCGAGCGGGAGGCACAGATACGCAGTATTTT. It yields the protein CASSLVRAGGTDTQYF.